This T cell receptor beta chain came from a study of human T cells and chemical hapten exposure (dated by TCRdb to the early 2020s). General notes on the study: The libraries were sequenced as a pool, and the TCR yield per sample differed mostly because of small variations in library volumes within the pool. The study tracked peripheral blood TCR repertoire changes in vivo during primary and secondary sensitization to the hapten diphenylcyclopropenone (DPC) in alopecia patients. From each blood RNA sample, both TCR alpha and TCR beta chains were sequenced. Beyond this particular receptor, the publication reports: DPC sensitization did not change the number of TCRs with a frequency above 1 in 1000, and there was no evidence of changes in global repertoire structure. After repeated subsampling, changes were observed in the strength of the expansion versus patch-test correlation and in the threshold at which the correlation became significant.

Total RNA was extracted from unfractionated whole blood collected in Tempus Blood RNA tubes. Five healthy volunteers acted as controls for TCR sequencing and had blood drawn at day 0, 2 weeks and 6 weeks. The library was obtained by 5' RACE. Reads for this sample came from an Illumina MiSeq. During library preparation, unique molecular identifiers were attached to individual cDNA molecules so that TCRs could be counted in a quantitative, reproducible way. As for how the authors treated the data: Samples had a median of roughly 99,000 TCRs, with a range from roughly 23,224 to 700,000. V, J and CDR3 annotation of the TCR reads was performed with the Decombinator software suite. Every sample was subsampled to the same number of TCRs (28,000) for the PS versus PT1 abundance plots. Expanded TCRs were defined as absent before sensitization and observed at least eight times at the 2-week time point. TCRdb trimmed the raw reads at Q25, called clones with MiXCR and kept productive beta chains. Each CDR3 protein appears once, grouped with its most common genes and DNA. The V and J calls follow TCRdb's processing rather than the paper's. The sample records 75,000 or so distinct CDR3 sequences, around a sixth of which are singletons. The leading ten clones occupy around 7% of the sample.

This clonotype was seen more than once but under ten times. Its binding antigen is unknown. Qualities for individual bases were not recorded, and no much larger clone is one base off. This receptor was identified in a female donor in good health.

The DNA sequence is TGTGCCATCCTGAATCCTGAAAATGAGCAGTTCTTC. Translated, this gives CAILNPENEQFF. The rearrangement joined TRBV6-2 or TRBV6-3 to TRBJ2-1; the D segment cannot be called with confidence. V is reduced by 10 bases and J by 7 bases, leaving a spacing of 14 bases between them. The CDR3 has 12 amino acids, counting the end cysteine and phenylalanine. Just the 36-base CDR3 DNA is kept, in frame starting at base 1. The germline V gene supplies CDR1 MNHEY and CDR2 SVGEGT.